These 14 T cell receptor beta chains originate from one sample sequenced in a study of T-cell memory formation after mild COVID-19. TCRdb reprocessed the 5' RACE reads via MiXCR and lists one record per CDR3 protein. The sample holds hundreds of thousands of distinct CDR3 sequences; about 15% are singletons and the top ten take around a fifth. The sequencing sample was made of PBMCs or a T cell subset sorted from them (not recorded which). The source of these receptors is a man younger than 30 who had mild COVID-19 (a few samples of this study predate the infection). Cell type and time point are not known.

This chain links TRBV20-1 with TRBJ2-2; no clear D gene. Looked up from germline, CDR1 is DFQATT and CDR2 is SNEGSKA (reference sequence). The CDR3 extends over 15 amino acids. Trimming shortened V by 1 base and J by 0 bases, and 9 bases separated the two germline ends. Here the CDR3 DNA reads TGCAGTGCTAGAGTGGTGGGCCCGAACACCGGGGAGCTGTTTTTT. Translated, it gives CSARVVGPNTGELFF.

In this sample, this clonotype turned up a few times. The gene calls are TRBV7-9 and TRBJ2-7, with a tentative D call TRBD2 (5 bases). The CDR3 sequence is 17 residues long. V was cut by 1 base and J by 7 bases, with 23 bases left in between. Germline CDR1 is SEHNR and CDR2 is FQNEAQ (reference sequence). CDR3 coding DNA: TGTGCCAGCAGCTTAGGATCAATTGGGGAGTTTCCCCAGGAGCAGTACGTC. Translated: CASSLGSIGEFPQEQYV.

The CDR3 is CASSDVPGNTIYF. For the CDR3, the DNA is TGTGCCAGCAGCGATGTACCTGGAAACACCATATATTTT. The chain has TRBV7-2 and TRBJ1-3, with D unresolved. The CDR3 runs to 13 residues. Trimming took off 5 bases at V and 2 bases at J, with 7 bases between the two ends. Germline V lookup: CDR1 SGHTA, CDR2 FQGNSA. Full variable domain (rest looked up from reference TRBV7-2 and TRBJ1-3): GAGVSQSPSNKVTEKGKDVELRCDPISGHTALYWYRQSLGQGLEFLIYFQGNSAPDKSGLPSDRFSAERTGGSVSTLTIQRTQQEDSAVYLCASSDVPGNTIYFGEGSWLTVV.

This clonotype was seen more than once but under ten times. The chain has TRBV4-2 and TRBJ2-3; D might be TRBD2 (5 bases). Germline values: CDR1 LGHNA, CDR2 YNFKEQ. V was cut by 1 base and J by 8 bases, with 13 bases left in between. The CDR3 is 14 amino acids. The CDR3 protein is CASSQAPGGGTQYF. CDR3 nucleotide sequence: TGTGCCAGCAGCCAAGCCCCTGGCGGAGGTACGCAGTATTTT.

This clonotype was counted only a few times. V gene TRBV19 combines with J gene TRBJ2-5; D is ambiguous. Trimming took 3 bases from V and 6 from J, leaving 14 bases between them. The CDR3 is 14 amino acids. CDR1 and CDR2 (germline): LNHDA, SQIVND (reference sequence). The CDR3 here is CASSIRGQLKTQYF. The CDR3 DNA follows: TGTGCCAGTAGTATTAGAGGCCAGCTCAAGACCCAGTACTTC.

This clonotype was seen more than once but under ten times. The chain joins TRBV29-1 to TRBJ1-2; a possible D gene is TRBD1 (6 bases). V was clipped by 7 bases and J by 7 bases, with 19 bases between them. The CDR3 spans 13 residues. Germline CDR1 SQVTM, CDR2 ANQGSEA. Here the CDR3 DNA reads TGCAGCGCGAGGTTACAGGGTCTCGGTGGCTACACCTTC. Translating it yields CSARLQGLGGYTF.

The rearrangement links TRBV19 to TRBJ2-5, with D unresolved. V lost 3 bases and J 5 bases, leaving 13 bases between the germline ends. Germline-derived CDR1 and CDR2 are LNHDA and SQIVND (reference sequence). This CDR3 spans 14 amino acids. CDR3 DNA: TGTGCCAGTAGTATTGTCGGATCTGGGGAGACCCAGTACTTC. Encoded protein: CASSIVGSGETQYF.

The chain has TRBV7-2 and TRBJ1-1; 7 nucleotides match TRBD1. The CDR3 totals 13 residues. The germline gives CDR1 SGHTA, CDR2 FQGNSA. V lost 7 bases, J lost 5 bases, and 7 bases stayed unmatched. The CDR3 DNA follows: TGTGCCAGCACCATCAGGGGGGGAACTGAAGCTTTCTTT. Encoded protein: CASTIRGGTEAFF.

This clonotype was detected only once. V gene TRBV7-7 combines with J gene TRBJ2-5; D not resolved. The V gene's germline CDR1 is SSHAT and CDR2 FNYEAQ (reference sequence). The V end lost 4 bases, the J end lost 7 bases, and 13 bases lay between the germline ends. This CDR3 has 13 amino acids. The chain's CDR3 is CASSSTPFGTQYF. For the CDR3, the DNA is TGTGCCAGCAGCTCGACCCCCTTCGGGACCCAGTACTTC. Full variable domain (outside the CDR3, taken from reference TRBV7-7 and TRBJ2-5): GAGVSQSPRYKVTKRGQDVTLRCDPISSHATLYWYQQALGQGPEFLTYFNYEAQPDKSGLPSDRFSAERPEGSISTLTIQRTEQRDSAMYRCASSSTPFGTQYFGPGTRLLVL.

V and J are TRBV28 and TRBJ1-2; 7 bases agree with TRBD1. V lost 7 bases to trimming and J lost 4 bases; unmatched junction nucleotides: 6. The germline V gene encodes CDR1 MDHEN and CDR2 SYDVKM. The CDR3 is made up of 13 amino acids. The CDR3 DNA sequence: TGTGCCAGCACTCCGACAGGGACCTATGGCTACACCTTC. Translated: CASTPTGTYGYTF.

The J gene is TRBJ2-1, the V gene TRBV9; D possibly corresponds to TRBD1 (5 bases). This CDR3 region has 14 residues. The germline CDR1 and CDR2 sequences are SGDLS and YYNGEE. V lost 3 bases, J lost 5 bases, and 12 bases lay in between. Written as DNA, the CDR3 is TGTGCCAGCAGCGCCCGACAGAGAAACAATGAGCAGTTCTTC. It translates to CASSARQRNNEQFF.

This clonotype showed up just a few times. At one end the junction does not follow the germline gene, possibly because of a read error. The CDR3 sequence is CAGSVDSYGYTF. CDR3 in DNA: TGTGCCGGCAGCGTCGACAGCTATGGCTACACCTTC. The rearrangement links TRBV7-9 to TRBJ1-2, with a possible D match to TRBD1 (5 bases). Germline CDR1 and CDR2: SEHNR and FQNEAQ (reference sequence). The CDR3 is made up of 12 amino acids.

The V and J genes are TRBV10-3 and TRBJ2-6; no reliable D call. The V end lost 0 bases, the J end lost 3 bases, and 3 bases lay between the germline ends. The germline CDR1 and CDR2 sequences are ENHRY and SYGVKD. The CDR3 has 14 residues. The CDR3 loop reads CAISESIGANVLTF. As DNA, the CDR3 is TGTGCCATCAGTGAGTCGATTGGGGCCAACGTCCTGACTTTC.

The chain joins TRBV6-5 to TRBJ1-5; D is unresolved. V lost 0 bases and J 6 bases, leaving 9 bases between the germline ends. CDR3 size: 14 residues. Germline CDR1 is MNHEY and CDR2 is SVGAGI. The CDR3 coding sequence is TGTGCCAGCAGTTACTCGAATTTATTTCAGCCCCAGCATTTT. This gives the protein CASSYSNLFQPQHF.